Given below is one TCR beta chain in context. The target antigen is unknown. These data belong to a study of a mutant IDH1 vaccine in newly diagnosed glioma. V lost 6 bases to trimming and J lost 3 bases, with 11 bases between them. CDR3 length: 13 amino acids. From germline, CDR1 is LNHDA and CDR2 SQIVND (reference sequence). The time point denotes: week 11, during vaccination. Alongside topical imiquimod, each dose of vaccine comprised 300 ug of mutant IDH1 20-mer peptide. Those who donated had recent WHO grade 3 or 4 IDH1-mutant, ATRX-lost astrocytomas. Only in-frame clones appear in the TCRdb table, and some are missing; sequencing was by immunoSEQ multiplex PCR. There are around 40,000 clones in the sample; over 80% occur only once, and about 2.2% lies in the top ten.

The specimen was PBMCs, collected from a glioma patient whose treatment included an IDH1 peptide vaccine. This clonotype was obtained from a man aged 35-49 years with glioma. This chain joins TRBV19 and TRBJ1-1; D gene unclear. This CDR3 reads CASRPLLDTEAFF. The CDR3 DNA reads TGTGCCAGTAGACCCCTTTTGGACACTGAAGCTTTCTTT.